The next 25 T cell receptor beta chains were all read from a single sample in a study of T cell responses to AZD1222 COVID-19 vaccine. The table came from immunoSEQ multiplex PCR; TCRdb's copy has only in-frame clones and leaves some out. Of approximately 110,000 clones detected, around 94% appear once; the ten largest clones hold approximately 2.2%. Sequenced here: peripheral blood, sampled on day 0 of AZD1222 vaccination. These TCRs come from an adult in good health.

This clone occurred once. The rearrangement uses TRBV13 and TRBJ2-2, with D maybe TRBD2 (6 bases). The V and J ends lost 5 bases and 5 bases respectively, with 18 bases between them. CDR1 is PRHDT, CDR2 FYEKMQ, per germline (reference sequence). The CDR3 consists of 16 residues. CDR3 in amino acids: CASSPRIQGGTGELFF. In nucleotides, the CDR3 is TGTGCCAGCAGCCCCAGGATCCAGGGAGGAACCGGGGAGCTGTTTTTT.

The V call is TRBV27, the J call TRBJ1-2, with D unresolved. Germline values: CDR1 MNHEY, CDR2 SMNVEV (reference sequence). With 0 bases removed from V and 5 bases from J, the gap between germline ends came to 7 bases. The CDR3 runs 13 residues. This CDR3 reads CASSLSGRYGYTF. The CDR3 bases are TGTGCCAGCAGTTTATCTGGCCGATATGGCTACACCTTC.

This sequence joins TRBV9 and TRBJ2-7, with D unresolved. Trimming removed 0 bases at V and 7 bases at J, with 11 bases between. The V gene's germline CDR1 is SGDLS and CDR2 YYNGEE. The CDR3 has 13 amino acids. Here the CDR3 reads CASSVDQVGEQYF. In DNA, the CDR3 is TGTGCCAGCAGCGTAGATCAGGTGGGAGAGCAGTACTTC.

The chain combines TRBV9 with TRBJ2-7; D is unresolved. The V end was cut by 3 bases, the J end by 7 bases, with 14 bases between. This CDR3 has 13 amino acids. In germline, CDR1 is SGDLS, CDR2 YYNGEE. CDR3 nucleotide sequence: TGTGCCAGCAGCGACCGTTTCTCGCGGGAGCAGTACTTC. It is translated as CASSDRFSREQYF.

This clone has a single count. The gene calls are TRBV5-1 and TRBJ1-1; D unresolved. CDR1 and CDR2 from the germline V gene are SGHRS and YFSETQ. This CDR3 has 14 amino acids. V lost 2 bases and J lost 2, with 10 bases in between. CDR3: CASSFDTLNTEAFF. The CDR3 DNA is TGCGCCAGCAGCTTCGACACTTTAAACACTGAAGCTTTCTTT.

J is TRBJ1-1 and V is TRBV5-1; perhaps TRBD1 as D (6 bases). V was shortened by 4 bases and J by 1 base, with 11 bases between the two germline ends. The CDR3 covers 14 residues. CDR1 is SGHRS, CDR2 YFSETQ, per germline. CDR3 bases: TGCGCCAGCAGCGAACAGGGTCGGAACACTGAAGCTTTCTTT. This encodes CASSEQGRNTEAFF.

The rearrangement joins TRBV5-8 to TRBJ1-4, with D possibly matching TRBD1 (5 bases). Germline V gene sequence: CDR1 SGHTS, CDR2 YDEGEE. The CDR3 length is 15 residues. Trimming took 2 bases from V and 7 from J, leaving 15 bases between them. This CDR3 reads CASSFGGRTGEKLFF. The CDR3 DNA reads as TGTGCCAGCAGCTTCGGGGGACGAACGGGTGAAAAACTGTTTTTT.

The chain couples TRBV27 to TRBJ2-3; no clear D. Germline CDR1 and CDR2: MNHEY and SMNVEV (reference sequence). The ends were cut back, 1 base at V and 5 bases at J, with 10 bases in the middle. The CDR3 covers 14 residues. CDR3 residues: CASSLFISKDTQYF. Written as DNA, the CDR3 is TGTGCCAGCAGTTTATTTATAAGTAAAGATACGCAGTATTTT.

V is TRBV5-1 and J is TRBJ1-1, with D perhaps TRBD1 (6 bases). Trimming took 0 bases from V and 1 from J, leaving 19 bases between them. The CDR3 has 18 residues. Germline CDR1 reads SGHRS; CDR2 reads YFSETQ. CDR3: CASSLEQIGKQGNTEAFF. CDR3 bases: TGCGCCAGCAGCTTGGAACAGATTGGCAAACAGGGGAACACTGAAGCTTTCTTT.

V is TRBV6-5 and J is TRBJ1-5, with 7 bases that match TRBD1. CDR1 and CDR2 (germline): MNHEY, SVGAGI. The CDR3 contains 15 residues. After removal of 9 bases from V and 1 base from J, the junction contained 9 bases not matched to a gene. CDR3 sequence (DNA): TGTGCCAGGATACCGAGGGGGCTCAGCAATCAGCCCCAGCATTTT. Residues: CARIPRGLSNQPQHF.

V gene TRBV7-9 combines with J gene TRBJ1-1, with D perhaps TRBD1 (5 bases). Germline CDR1 SEHNR, CDR2 FQNEAQ (reference sequence). V gave up 2 bases and J gave up 5 bases, with 12 bases separating them. The CDR3 runs 14 residues. As DNA, the CDR3 is TGTGCCAGCAGCTTATTTGATGGGGGAACTGAAGCTTTCTTT. Protein: CASSLFDGGTEAFF. Drawing the rest from reference TRBV7-9 and TRBJ1-1, the complete variable domain is DTGVSQNPRHKITKRGQNVTFRCDPISEHNRLYWYRQTLGQGPEFLTYFQNEAQLEKSRLLSDRFSAERPKGSFSTLEIQRTEQGDSAMYLCASSLFDGGTEAFFGQGTRLTVV.

This clone has just one count. This chain uses TRBV5-5 with TRBJ2-1; D unclear. The CDR3 runs to 11 residues. V was shortened by 2 bases and J by 3 bases, with 0 bases between the two germline ends. CDR1 is SGHKS, CDR2 YYEKEE, per germline (reference sequence). CDR3 region: CASSFYNEQFF. DNA of the CDR3: TGTGCCAGCAGCTTCTACAATGAGCAGTTCTTC.

V gene TRBV7-2 combines with J gene TRBJ1-6, with 8 bases fitting TRBD1. V shed 4 bases, J shed 10 bases, and the junction held 9 bases outside the gene matches. This CDR3 is built from 15 residues. Germline assignment: CDR1 SGHTA and CDR2 FQGNSA. Here the CDR3 DNA reads TGTGCCAGCAGCTCCCAGGGGACAGGAGAGTCACCCCTCCACTTT. Its protein product is CASSSQGTGESPLHF.

The chain combines TRBV10-3 with TRBJ1-2; TRBD1 agrees at 7 bases. Germline V gives CDR1 ENHRY, CDR2 SYGVKD. V lost 6 bases, J lost 5 bases, and 15 bases stayed unmatched. This CDR3 comprises 16 residues. The CDR3 loop reads CAIRDGTVVFEYGYTF. CDR3 bases: TGTGCCATCAGGGACGGGACAGTGGTCTTCGAATATGGCTACACCTTC.

The J gene is TRBJ2-7, the V gene TRBV18; weak D call: TRBD1 (6 bases). The CDR3 is made up of 17 amino acids. The V and J ends lost 2 bases and 5 bases respectively, with 22 bases between them. Per the germline V gene, CDR1 is KGHSH and CDR2 is LQKENI. The CDR3: CASSPFFRGAETDEQYF. CDR3 coding DNA: TGTGCCAGCTCACCATTCTTCAGGGGCGCAGAGACGGACGAGCAGTACTTC. Filled out from reference TRBV18 and TRBJ2-7, the complete variable domain reads NAGVMQNPRHLVRRRGQEARLRCSPMKGHSHVYWYRQLPEEGLKFMVYLQKENIIDESGMPKERFSAEFPKEGPSILRIQQVVRGDSAAYFCASSPFFRGAETDEQYFGPGTRLTVT.

Written as DNA, the CDR3 is TGTGCCAGCAGTTTATTGGGCTACACCTTC. Translation gives CASSLLGYTF. The chain joins TRBV6-5 to TRBJ1-2; no clear D gene. The germline gives CDR1 MNHEY, CDR2 SVGAGI. The V and J ends lost 4 bases and 8 bases respectively, with 5 bases between them. CDR3 length: 10 amino acids.

The gene calls are TRBV5-1 and TRBJ2-3; no definite D call. Germline values: CDR1 SGHRS, CDR2 YFSETQ. The V and J ends lost 0 bases and 2 bases respectively, with 10 bases between them. The CDR3 contains 15 residues. CDR3 nucleotides: TGCGCCAGCAGCTTGGCCGACCGGGCCACAGATACGCAGTATTTT. Residues: CASSLADRATDTQYF.

V usage is TRBV19 and J usage is TRBJ1-1; a weak D match, TRBD1 (5 bases). Germline V gives CDR1 LNHDA, CDR2 SQIVND (reference sequence). Trimming cost V 3 bases and J 0 bases, with 8 bases left between them. The CDR3 contains 14 residues. In nucleotides, the CDR3 is TGTGCCAGTAGTATTGGGGCTATGAACACTGAAGCTTTCTTT. Protein sequence: CASSIGAMNTEAFF.

V and J are TRBV28 and TRBJ2-3; TRBD1 aligns across 10 bases. CDR3 size: 17 residues. V shed 3 bases, J shed 2 bases, and the junction held 8 bases outside the gene matches. Germline V gene data show CDR1 as MDHEN and CDR2 as SYDVKM. For the CDR3, the DNA is TGTGCCAGCAGTTTTCATGACAGGGGGCGGGTCACAGATACGCAGTATTTT. Protein: CASSFHDRGRVTDTQYF. Complete variable domain (other parts from reference TRBV28 and TRBJ2-3): DVKVTQSSRYLVKRTGEKVFLECVQDMDHENMFWYRQDPGLGLRLIYFSYDVKMKEKGDIPEGYSVSREKKERFSLILESASTNQTSMYLCASSFHDRGRVTDTQYFGPGTRLTVL.

The chain joins TRBV30 to TRBJ1-1, with D possibly matching TRBD1 (5 bases). V was cut by 4 bases and J by 2 bases, with 11 bases left in between. Germline lookup yields CDR1 GTSNPN and CDR2 SVGIG (reference sequence). The CDR3 spans 13 residues. The CDR3 loop is CAWTRTGNTEAFF. CDR3 nucleotides: TGTGCCTGGACCAGAACAGGTAACACTGAAGCTTTCTTT.

The rearrangement uses TRBV30 and TRBJ2-7, with TRBD1 matching 7 bases. CDR3 length: 12 amino acids. V shed 5 bases and J 4 bases; nucleotides not matched to a gene: 5. The V gene's germline CDR1 is GTSNPN and CDR2 SVGIG (reference sequence). CDR3 protein: CAWGTATYEQYF. The CDR3 DNA follows: TGTGCCTGGGGGACAGCCACATACGAGCAGTACTTC.

The chain carries TRBV12-5 and TRBJ1-5, with D possibly being TRBD1 (5 bases). Trimming left V 2 bases short and J 6 bases short, with 17 bases between. The CDR3 has 16 residues. Looked up from germline, CDR1 is LGHNT and CDR2 is FRNRAP. The CDR3 sequence: CASGLTWGGRGQPQHF. In DNA form, the CDR3 reads TGTGCTAGTGGTTTGACCTGGGGGGGTCGGGGTCAGCCCCAGCATTTT.

The V gene is TRBV9, the J gene TRBJ2-5; TRBD2 is a possible D gene (6 bases). The V and J ends lost 0 bases and 2 bases respectively, with 14 bases between them. Germline loops: CDR1 SGDLS, CDR2 YYNGEE. The CDR3 has 16 residues. Written as DNA, the CDR3 is TGTGCCAGCAGCGTAGCTACGGGGCTAGCGCAAGAGACCCAGTACTTC. Its protein is CASSVATGLAQETQYF.

V usage is TRBV5-6 and J usage is TRBJ2-3; D is unclear. V gave up 0 bases and J gave up 2 bases, with 13 bases separating them. Germline lookup yields CDR1 SGHDT and CDR2 YYEEEE. This CDR3 has 16 residues. CDR3 residues: CASSLVAAMTTDTQYF. Here the CDR3 DNA reads TGTGCCAGCAGCTTGGTGGCAGCCATGACCACAGATACGCAGTATTTT.

The chain employs TRBV16 and TRBJ2-7; D might be TRBD2 (6 bases). The germline V and J ends were trimmed by 2 bases and 5 bases, with 13 bases remaining between them. The germline gives CDR1 KGHSY, CDR2 FQNENV. The CDR3 is 14 amino acids. The CDR3 spells CASSQILATDEQYF. The CDR3 nucleotides read TGTGCCAGCAGCCAAATACTAGCAACCGACGAGCAGTACTTC.